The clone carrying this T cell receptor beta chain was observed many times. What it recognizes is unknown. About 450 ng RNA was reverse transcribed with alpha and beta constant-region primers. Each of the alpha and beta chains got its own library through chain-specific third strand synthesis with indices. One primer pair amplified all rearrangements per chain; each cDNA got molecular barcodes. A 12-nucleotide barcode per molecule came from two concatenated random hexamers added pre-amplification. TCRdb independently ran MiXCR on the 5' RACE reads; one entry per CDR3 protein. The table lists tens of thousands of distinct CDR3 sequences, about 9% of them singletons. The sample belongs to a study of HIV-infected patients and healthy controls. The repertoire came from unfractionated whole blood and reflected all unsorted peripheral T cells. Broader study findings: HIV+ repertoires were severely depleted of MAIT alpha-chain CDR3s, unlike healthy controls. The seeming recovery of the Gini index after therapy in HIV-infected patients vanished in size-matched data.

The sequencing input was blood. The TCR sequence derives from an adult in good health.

CDR3 DNA sequence: TGTGCCAACCGACAGGGTGAAAACACTGAAGCTTTCTTT. Amino acids: CANRQGENTEAFF. The chain joins TRBV6-2 or TRBV6-3 to TRBJ1-1, with 7 bases identical to TRBD1. The junction had 7 bases not matched to a gene; V was cut back by 10 bases and J by 2 bases. Germline V gives CDR1 MNHEY, CDR2 SVGEGT. There are 13 residues in the CDR3.